The 14 T cell receptor beta chains reported below all come from one sample, sequenced in a study of cytomegalovirus exposure and HLA in healthy donors (dated by TCRdb to about 2017). Libraries came from the immunoSEQ multiplex PCR assay. The clones in this table, taken by TCRdb from immuneACCESS, are in-frame only. Not every clone is retained; where verified, under half of the shortfall comes from an unresolved V gene, and the cause of the rest is unknown. The sample table records about 240,000 clones; 75% to 90% of these occur just once. The ten most abundant clones make up around 1.2% of the sample. Source material: PBMCs. The receptors here all came from a woman aged 30 to 39 in good health and CMV-seropositive.

The CDR3 DNA is TGCAGTGCCCTTGGACAGACCGAAGCTTTCTTT. This sequence encodes CSALGQTEAFF. The chain has TRBV20-1 and TRBJ1-1, with D perhaps TRBD1 (6 bases). Trimming shortened V by 6 bases and J by 8 bases, and 13 bases separated the two germline ends. Germline V CDR1 and CDR2: DFQATT, SNEGSKA (reference sequence). The CDR3 consists of 11 residues.

The chain uses TRBV6-1 and TRBJ2-1, with 13 bases lining up with TRBD2. CDR1 and CDR2 (germline): MNHNS, SASEGT. This CDR3 region has 19 residues. Trimming took 0 bases from V and 1 from J; bases not matched to a gene: 6. CDR3 bases: TGTGCCAGCAGTGAAGCAGGGACTAGCGGGATGCGTTCCTACAATGAGCAGTTCTTC. Its translation is CASSEAGTSGMRSYNEQFF.

The rearrangement links TRBV7-9 to TRBJ2-3, with 12 bases aligning to TRBD2. Germline trimming cut 5 bases from V and 0 bases from J; bases unmatched to any gene: 9. CDR3 length equals 18 residues. The V gene's germline CDR1 is SEHNR and CDR2 FQNEAQ (reference sequence). The CDR3 region is CASSQGLAGTPSTDTQYF. The CDR3, as DNA: TGTGCCAGCAGCCAGGGACTAGCGGGTACACCTAGCACAGATACGCAGTATTTT.

The chain couples TRBV15 to TRBJ2-3; 8 bases are shared with TRBD2. CDR3 length equals 14 residues. V shed 3 bases, J shed 10 bases, and the junction held 9 bases outside the gene matches. From germline, CDR1 is LNHNV and CDR2 YYDKDF (reference sequence). CDR3 region: CATSRDRTSWAQYF. The DNA for the CDR3 is TGTGCCACCAGCAGGGACCGGACTAGCTGGGCGCAGTATTTT. Supplemented by reference TRBV15 and TRBJ2-3, the full variable domain reads DAMVIQNPRYQVTQFGKPVTLSCSQTLNHNVMYWYQQKSSQAPKLLFHYYDKDFNNEADTPDNFQSRRPNTSFCFLDIRSPGLGDTAMYLCATSRDRTSWAQYFGPGTRLTVL.

The rearrangement links TRBV28 to TRBJ2-1, with 8 bases lining up with TRBD2. The CDR3 is made up of 17 amino acids. J gave up 1 base and V 2 bases, and 7 bases lay outside the gene matches. Looked up from germline, CDR1 is MDHEN and CDR2 is SYDVKM. DNA of the CDR3: TGTGCCAGCAGTTTAGGAGCGGGAGTTGGATCCTACAATGAGCAGTTCTTC. As protein: CASSLGAGVGSYNEQFF.

This clone was recorded once. The chain carries TRBV30 and TRBJ1-3; no clear D. V was cut by 2 bases and J by 0 bases, with 8 bases left in between. The CDR3 is 14 amino acids. CDR1 and CDR2 (germline): GTSNPN, SVGIG (reference sequence). The CDR3 coding sequence is TGTGCCTGGAGTTTTTCGGTCTCTGGAAACACCATATATTTT. The encoded protein is CAWSFSVSGNTIYF.

This CDR3 is CASSPGRPNVGELFF. CDR3 in DNA: TGTGCCAGCTCCCCCGGGAGGCCTAATGTCGGGGAGCTGTTTTTT. J is TRBJ2-2 and V is TRBV18; 7 nucleotides align to TRBD2. This CDR3 is built from 15 residues. The germline CDR1 and CDR2 sequences are KGHSH and LQKENI. J gave up 7 bases and V 6 bases, and 11 bases lay outside the gene matches.

This sequence joins TRBV21-1 and TRBJ1-4. TRBV21-1 is shown as a pseudogene. This CDR3 has 15 amino acids. CDR3 DNA sequence: TGTGCCAGCAGCAAAGCGTCCCAACCAAGCGGAAAACTGTTTTTT. Translation gives CASSKASQPSGKLFF.

V usage is TRBV9 and J usage is TRBJ2-3, with 7 bases fitting TRBD2. Trimming took 4 bases from V and 1 from J; bases not matched to a gene: 9. This CDR3 comprises 16 residues. Per the germline V gene, CDR1 is SGDLS and CDR2 is YYNGEE. This chain's CDR3 is CASSPRREARTDTQYF. CDR3 nucleotides: TGTGCCAGCAGCCCTCGACGGGAGGCCCGCACAGATACGCAGTATTTT.

A word on this clone: The sample carries other DNA sequences with the same CDR3. This chain links TRBV29-1 with TRBJ2-1; TRBD1 aligns across 8 bases. The CDR3 is made up of 13 amino acids. The germline V gene encodes CDR1 SQVTM and CDR2 ANQGSEA. With V trimmed by 6 bases and J by 2 bases, 3 bases remained unmatched. This chain's CDR3 is CSVRQGPYNEQFF. The CDR3 DNA is TGCAGCGTCCGACAGGGGCCCTACAATGAGCAGTTCTTC.

This clone was counted a single time. The chain is built from TRBV27 and TRBJ2-1; maybe TRBD2 (5 bases). V was shortened by 6 bases and J by 7 bases, with 16 bases between the two germline ends. Germline lookup yields CDR1 MNHEY and CDR2 SMNVEV (reference sequence). The CDR3 is 14 amino acids. The CDR3 DNA reads as TGTGCCAGCAGGAGCGGCCCCATGTGGAATGAGCAGTTCTTC. This gives the protein CASRSGPMWNEQFF.

This clone was detected only a few times. The rearrangement joins TRBV18 to TRBJ2-7; 7 positions match TRBD1. The CDR3 is 16 amino acids. Germline assignment: CDR1 KGHSH and CDR2 LQKENI. V shed 3 bases and J 3 bases; nucleotides not matched to a gene: 11. The CDR3 coding sequence is TGTGCCAGCTCACCCGCTCGGGCAGGGGGTAACTACGAGCAGTACTTC. It yields the protein CASSPARAGGNYEQYF.

The chain recombines TRBV2 with TRBJ2-7, with a weak D call TRBD2 (6 bases). Germline values: CDR1 SNHLY, CDR2 FYNNEI. This CDR3 contains 14 residues. The V end lost 7 bases, the J end lost 7 bases, and 20 bases lay between the germline ends. This CDR3 reads CASTLGGGTKEQYF. The CDR3 coding sequence is TGTGCCAGCACCCTTGGAGGCGGGACCAAGGAGCAGTACTTC.

The chain couples TRBV14 to TRBJ2-3, with a weak D call TRBD2 (5 bases). The CDR3 covers 15 residues. Trimming cost V 0 bases and J 3 bases, with 10 bases left between them. The germline V gene has CDR1 SGHDN and CDR2 FVKESK. The CDR3 region has the DNA TGTGCCAGCAGCCAAGACGTTGCGGGTACAGATACGCAGTATTTT. Its translation: CASSQDVAGTDTQYF.